These 14 T cell receptor beta chains came from one sample sequenced in a study of blood T cell repertoires in COVID-19. Data came from immunoSEQ multiplex PCR; TCRdb stores just in-frame clones and leaves some out. The sample consists of 140,000 to 150,000 clones, about 86% of them appearing once. The specimen sequenced was peripheral blood. The receptors derive from a human donor in a cohort sampled during active COVID-19.

The genes are TRBV23-1 and TRBJ2-1, with a weak D call TRBD2 (6 bases). TRBV23-1 is recorded as an ORF, its role being uncertain. The CDR3 length is 15 residues. V lost 0 bases and J lost 6, with 12 bases in between. The CDR3 DNA sequence: TGCGCCAGCAGTCAATCCAGACTAGTGGGCAATGAGCAGTTCTTC. It is translated as CASSQSRLVGNEQFF.

The chain is built from TRBV28 and TRBJ1-4, with D perhaps TRBD1 (6 bases). Germline V gene lookup returns CDR1 MDHEN and CDR2 SYDVKM. Trimming left V 7 bases short and J 6 bases short, with 12 bases between. The CDR3 is 13 amino acids. The CDR3 protein is CASNGQTYEKLFF. In DNA form, the CDR3 reads TGTGCCAGCAATGGACAGACCTATGAAAAACTGTTTTTT.

The chain is built from TRBV4-2 and TRBJ1-2; no reliable D call. The germline V and J ends were trimmed by 2 bases and 1 base, with 17 bases remaining between them. The length of the CDR3 is 17 residues. The germline gives CDR1 LGHNA, CDR2 YNFKEQ. The CDR3 bases are TGTGCCAGCAGCCAACTATACGCAGGAACTGGTAACTATGGCTACACCTTC. Protein product: CASSQLYAGTGNYGYTF.

This clone was found once. CDR3 residues: CASSPGSHEQYF. The CDR3, as DNA: TGTGCCAGCAGCCCAGGGTCCCACGAGCAGTACTTC. V and J are TRBV12-3 or TRBV12-4 and TRBJ2-7; a possible D gene is TRBD1 (5 bases). CDR3 length: 12 residues. Trimming pared 6 bases from V and 5 bases from J, leaving 11 bases between.

The chain uses TRBV18 and TRBJ2-2; 11 bases align to TRBD2. There are 17 residues in the CDR3. Trimming removed 3 bases from V and 1 base from J; junction bases left unmatched: 4. From germline, CDR1 is KGHSH and CDR2 LQKENI. Here the CDR3 reads CASSPSGRARNTGELFF. The CDR3 DNA reads as TGTGCCAGCTCACCTAGCGGGAGGGCCCGGAACACCGGGGAGCTGTTTTTT.

The V gene is TRBV6-5, the J gene TRBJ1-3, with D possibly TRBD1 on 5 matching bases. Trimming took off 6 bases at V and 2 bases at J, with 11 bases between the two ends. The V gene's germline CDR1 is MNHEY and CDR2 SVGAGI. CDR3 length: 14 residues. In nucleotides, the CDR3 is TGTGCCAGCAGGCTCGACAGAGCTGGAAACACCATATATTTT. Its protein product is CASRLDRAGNTIYF.

This clone was recorded once. J is TRBJ2-7 and V is TRBV29-1, with 7 bases fitting TRBD2. The CDR3 loop spans 15 amino acids. Germline CDR1 is SQVTM and CDR2 is ANQGSEA. V was pared by 4 bases and J by 6 bases, with 15 bases of the junction left unmatched. The CDR3 nucleotides read TGCAGCGTTGTGGGGGGGAATCAGGGATTAGGCGAGCAGTACTTC. It specifies CSVVGGNQGLGEQYF.

The gene calls are TRBV28 and TRBJ2-7; weak D call: TRBD2 (6 bases). The germline CDR1 and CDR2 sequences are MDHEN and SYDVKM. The CDR3 runs 13 residues. The V gene lost 11 bases and the J gene lost 2 bases, with 16 bases spanning the gap. The CDR3 nucleotides are TGTGCCTATCGGAGGGCTGGGGCCTACGAGCAGTACTTC. It specifies CAYRRAGAYEQYF.

V usage is TRBV5-4 and J usage is TRBJ2-7; 8 bases match TRBD1. Germline V gene data show CDR1 as SGHNT and CDR2 as YYREEE (reference sequence). J gave up 2 bases and V 2 bases, and 6 bases lay outside the gene matches. This CDR3 region has 15 residues. CDR3 DNA: TGTGCCAGCAGCTTATCGGACAGGGTCACCTACGAGCAGTACTTC. It translates to CASSLSDRVTYEQYF.

The chain employs TRBV2 and TRBJ2-1; possibly TRBD2 for D (5 bases). The V end was cut by 4 bases, the J end by 10 bases, with 8 bases between. The CDR3 length is 11 residues. Germline V CDR1 and CDR2: SNHLY, FYNNEI. CDR3 sequence reads: CASSGTREQFF. The CDR3, as DNA: TGTGCCAGCAGTGGGACTCGAGAGCAGTTCTTC.

This chain uses TRBV3-1 (or the pseudogene TRBV3-2) with TRBJ1-5, with D possibly matching TRBD1 (5 bases). The length of the CDR3 is 17 residues. Germline V gives CDR1 LGHDT, CDR2 YNNKEL (reference sequence). Trimming cost V 3 bases and J 1 base, with 16 bases left between them. CDR3 sequence: CASSQGQGVMSNQPQHF. In nucleotides, the CDR3 is TGTGCCAGCAGCCAGGGGCAGGGTGTGATGAGCAATCAGCCCCAGCATTTT.

Regarding this clone: In the same sample, other DNA sequences code for this CDR3. The J gene is TRBJ2-7, the V gene TRBV5-1; TRBD2 is a possible D gene (6 bases). Trimming stripped 2 bases from V and 4 bases from J, with 7 bases between. Germline V CDR1 and CDR2: SGHRS, YFSETQ. This CDR3 has 12 residues. The CDR3 DNA reads as TGCGCCAGCAGCTTAGGAGGGTACGAGCAGTACTTC. This sequence encodes CASSLGGYEQYF.

The chain joins TRBV3-1 (or the pseudogene TRBV3-2) to TRBJ2-7; a weak D match, TRBD2 (5 bases). V was cut by 4 bases and J by 0 bases, with 22 bases left in between. Germline loops: CDR1 LGHDT, CDR2 YNNKEL (reference sequence). This CDR3 has 18 residues. Here the CDR3 DNA reads TGTGCCAGCAGCCCCGCCGGCAGAGGGAAAACTAACTCCTACGAGCAGTACTTC. Encoded protein: CASSPAGRGKTNSYEQYF.

The chain combines TRBV15 with TRBJ2-5; a weak D match, TRBD1 (5 bases). Germline V gene lookup returns CDR1 LNHNV and CDR2 YYDKDF (reference sequence). V lost 4 bases and J 7 bases, leaving 10 bases between the germline ends. CDR3 length equals 12 residues. The CDR3 region has the DNA TGTGCCACCAGCATGGTAAGGGGGACCCAGTACTTC. It specifies CATSMVRGTQYF.